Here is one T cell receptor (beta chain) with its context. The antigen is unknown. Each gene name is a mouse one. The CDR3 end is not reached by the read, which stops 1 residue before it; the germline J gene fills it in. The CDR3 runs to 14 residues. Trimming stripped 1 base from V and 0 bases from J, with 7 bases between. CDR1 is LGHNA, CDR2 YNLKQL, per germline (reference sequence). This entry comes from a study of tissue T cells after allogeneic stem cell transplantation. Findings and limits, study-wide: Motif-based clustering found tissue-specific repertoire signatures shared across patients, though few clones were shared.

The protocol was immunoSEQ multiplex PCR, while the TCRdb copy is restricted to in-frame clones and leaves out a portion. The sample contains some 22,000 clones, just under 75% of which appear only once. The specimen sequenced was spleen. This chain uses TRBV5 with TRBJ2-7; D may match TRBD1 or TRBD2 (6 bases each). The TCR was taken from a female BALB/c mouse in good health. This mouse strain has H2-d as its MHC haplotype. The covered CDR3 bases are TGTGCCAGCAGCCAAGTGGGGGCCTCCTATGAACAGTAC. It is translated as CASSQVGASYEQY. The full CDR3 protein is CASSQVGASYEQYF.